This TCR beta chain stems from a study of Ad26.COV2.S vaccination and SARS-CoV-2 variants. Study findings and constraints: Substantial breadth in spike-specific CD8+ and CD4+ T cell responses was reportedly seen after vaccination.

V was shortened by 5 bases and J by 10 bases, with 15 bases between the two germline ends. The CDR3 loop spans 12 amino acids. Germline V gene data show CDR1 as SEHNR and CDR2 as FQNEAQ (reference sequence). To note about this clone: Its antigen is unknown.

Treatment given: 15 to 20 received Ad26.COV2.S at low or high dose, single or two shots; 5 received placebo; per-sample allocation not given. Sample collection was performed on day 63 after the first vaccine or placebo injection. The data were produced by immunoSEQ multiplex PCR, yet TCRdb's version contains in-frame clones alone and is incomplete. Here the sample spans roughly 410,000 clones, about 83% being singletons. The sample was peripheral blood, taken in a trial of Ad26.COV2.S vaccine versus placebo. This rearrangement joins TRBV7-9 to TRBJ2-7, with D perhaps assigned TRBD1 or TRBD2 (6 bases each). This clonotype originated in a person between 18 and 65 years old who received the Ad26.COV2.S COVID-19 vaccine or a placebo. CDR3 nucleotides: TGTGCCAGCAGCGCTTACAGGGAGGAACAGTACTTC. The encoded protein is CASSAYREEQYF. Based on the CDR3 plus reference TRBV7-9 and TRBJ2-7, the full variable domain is DTGVSQNPRHKITKRGQNVTFRCDPISEHNRLYWYRQTLGQGPEFLTYFQNEAQLEKSRLLSDRFSAERPKGSFSTLEIQRTEQGDSAMYLCASSAYREEQYFGPGTRLTVT.